This TCR beta chain was recovered during a study of neurological immune-mediated disorders (dated by TCRdb to about 2019). About the investigation overall: Peripheral blood TCR-beta repertoires from patients with HTLV-I-associated myelopathy (HAM/TSP), patients with multiple sclerosis, and healthy controls were compared in the study using UMI-based sequencing. Alongside PBMC samples, the set of some 98 TCR-beta libraries contained longitudinal samples, technical triplicates, and paired CD4+ and CD8+ T-cell subsets that had been sorted. Longitudinal HAM/TSP donors and healthy donors each had 3 time-points at intervals of roughly 3-45 months. The cohort included some 68 subjects: approximately 14 with HAM/TSP, roughly 35 with multiple sclerosis, and 20 healthy controls. What the research found in general, with its limitations: No identical CDR3 amino acid sequences were shared among expanded clones across subjects, suggesting private TCR-beta repertoires in all groups. The highest TCR clonal expansion was observed in HAM/TSP patients, whereas the lowest was observed in MS patients, even when compared with healthy controls.

This clonotype has ten or more counts. Its antigen remains undetermined. It has no much larger one-base neighbor in the sample; base qualities were not kept. The intended sense of this specimen's time point label: longitudinal time-point 1 (baseline). Libraries from unsorted PBMCs were made from 2 million PBMCs kept in RNAlater at -80 degrees C until RNA extraction. PBMCs were separated from peripheral blood using Ficoll-Hypaque density gradient centrifugation and then cryopreserved in liquid nitrogen. Reading the germline V gene gives CDR1 MGHRA and CDR2 YSYEKL. V lost 0 bases and J lost 3 bases; the stretch between them is 9 bases long. Taken from cysteine to phenylalanine, the CDR3 has 14 residues. Only CDR3 DNA remains: 42 bases, in frame from the first base. To synthesize cDNA, template-switch 5'RACE was performed with a primer carrying a 10-nucleotide random unique molecular identifier so that each TCR transcript was tagged. Every sequencing run yielded over 190 million TCR-beta sequences covering 15-18 subjects. The RNeasy kit was used for extraction of total RNA. TCR-beta VDJ regions were amplified with primers for the TCR constant region and the 5'RACE anchor, using the KAPA Real-time Library Amplification kit. Sample indexes and Illumina adaptors were added in a first PCR, and a second PCR then increased library yield. After Ampure bead purification, the roughly 650 bp TCR product was size-selected on a 2% E-gel SizeSelection system. Before pooling, library quality was checked on a Bioanalyzer, concentration was measured with Qubit, and libraries were quantified with the Kapa Library Quantification kit. Paired-end 2 x 150 bp sequencing of the libraries was performed on an Illumina HiSeq 2500. To increase sequence diversity, roughly 23-30% phiX was spiked into each library pool. Regarding the original processing steps: Quality-filtered reads were processed with the UMI-based MiGEC pipeline, which removed over 85% of raw TCR sequences during error correction. VDJ genes were aligned to IMGT germline references, and clonotypes were defined by unique CDR3 amino acid sequence plus V-J genes. VDJtools evaluated clonal expansion, Shannon diversity and CDR3 relatedness (CalcPairwiseDistances, ClusterSamples); CLCbio workbench built phylogenetic trees. A clone was classed as expanded if it had 8 or more unique UMIs, a cutoff based on coefficient-of-variation modelling across technical triplicates. TCRdb reprocessed the public reads (quality trimming at Q25 with fastp, clone calling with MiXCR) and kept in-frame beta chains. Rows matching on CDR3 protein sequence are summarized as one entry with the most common DNA and genes. TCRdb, not the original authors, processed these V and J calls. The sample has over 55,000 distinct CDR3 sequences on record, approximately 11% of them singletons. Of the sample, approximately 6.6% falls within the top ten clones.

The V gene is TRBV4-1 and the J gene is TRBJ2-7, with an unclear D gene assignment. This TCR was recovered from a male donor with HTLV-1-associated myelopathy (HAM/TSP). The sample consisted of PBMCs. The CDR3 protein is CASSQDLGSYEQYF. In nucleotides, the sequence is TGCGCCAGCAGCCAAGATCTGGGCAGCTACGAGCAGTACTTC.